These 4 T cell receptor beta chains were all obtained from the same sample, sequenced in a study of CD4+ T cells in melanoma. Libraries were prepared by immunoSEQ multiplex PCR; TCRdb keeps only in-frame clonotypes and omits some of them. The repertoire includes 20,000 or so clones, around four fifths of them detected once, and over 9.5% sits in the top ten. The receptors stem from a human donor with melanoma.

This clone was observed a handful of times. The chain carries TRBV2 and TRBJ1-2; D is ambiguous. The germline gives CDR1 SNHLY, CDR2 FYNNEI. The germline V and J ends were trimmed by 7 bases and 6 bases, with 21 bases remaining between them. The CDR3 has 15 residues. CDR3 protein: CASNPPGKRGDGYTF. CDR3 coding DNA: TGTGCCAGCAACCCCCCAGGAAAGCGGGGTGATGGCTACACCTTC.

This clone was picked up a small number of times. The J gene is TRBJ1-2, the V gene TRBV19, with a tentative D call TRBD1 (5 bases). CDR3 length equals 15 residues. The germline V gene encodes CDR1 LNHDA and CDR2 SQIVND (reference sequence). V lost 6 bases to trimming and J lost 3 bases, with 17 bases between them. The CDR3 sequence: CASSPNTPGHYGYTF. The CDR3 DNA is TGTGCCAGTAGCCCGAACACCCCGGGGCACTATGGCTACACCTTC.

Here the CDR3 reads CASAPVGQGGAEAFF. CDR3 nucleotide sequence: TGTGCTAGTGCCCCGGTCGGTCAGGGTGGCGCTGAAGCTTTCTTT. V is TRBV12-5 and J is TRBJ1-1, with D possibly matching TRBD1 (5 bases). The CDR3 is 15 amino acids. V was trimmed by 7 bases and J by 6 bases, leaving 21 bases between them. Germline V CDR1 and CDR2: LGHNT, FRNRAP.

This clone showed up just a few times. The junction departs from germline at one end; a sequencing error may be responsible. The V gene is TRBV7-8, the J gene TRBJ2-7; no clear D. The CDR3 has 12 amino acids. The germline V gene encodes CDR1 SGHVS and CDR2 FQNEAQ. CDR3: CASSFARGEQNF. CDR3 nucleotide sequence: TGTGCCAGCAGCTTCGCCCGTGGCGAGCAGAACTTC.